This T cell receptor (beta chain) came from a study of blood T cell repertoires in COVID-19. Whole-study context: The samples span acute and convalescent COVID-19 from the United States, Italy and Spain. PBMCs, B-cell-depleted T cells, or T cells were the source of the cDNA or gDNA that made up the material.

Sequenced by immunoSEQ multiplex PCR; TCRdb stores in-frame clones only, minus some. The repertoire consists of 150,000 to 200,000 clones, with 80% to 85% occurring once and the leading ten covering more than 12%. One Seattle source followed patients from active infection through their disease course. Germline CDR1 MNHNS, CDR2 SASEGT. This CDR3 has 14 residues. The V gene lost 3 bases and the J gene lost 0 bases, with 6 bases spanning the gap. This clonotype was sampled from a woman in her 70s with COVID-19, enrolled during active disease. The sequencing sample was made of peripheral blood. This chain connects TRBV6-1 to TRBJ1-3; D is ambiguous. The CDR3 DNA reads TGTGCCAGCAGTGAGGGAGGCTCTGGAAACACCATATATTTT. Its protein is CASSEGGSGNTIYF.